Each of the 22 T cell receptor beta chains below was sequenced from the same sample in a study of cytomegalovirus exposure and HLA in healthy donors. PCR amplification relied on 60 Vbeta primers (plus 13 Jbeta primers). Data came from immunoSEQ multiplex PCR; TCRdb stores just in-frame clones and leaves some out. This table holds some 200,000 clones, about 80% found once. What was sequenced was PBMCs. The receptors originated from a woman in her fifties or sixties in good health and CMV-seropositive.

DNA of the CDR3: TGTGCCAGCAGTTTACCGAGGGGGCACTCTGGAAACACCATATATTTT. It codes for CASSLPRGHSGNTIYF. The genes are TRBV28 and TRBJ1-3; 7 nucleotides align to TRBD1. The junction had 4 bases not matched to a gene; V was cut back by 2 bases and J by 0 bases. Germline CDR1 reads MDHEN; CDR2 reads SYDVKM. This CDR3 contains 16 residues.

J is TRBJ1-3 and V is TRBV18; TRBD1 aligns across 7 bases. The V gene end was trimmed by 2 bases and the J gene end by 11 bases; junction bases not matched to a gene: 9. CDR1 KGHSH and CDR2 LQKENI come from the germline V gene. The CDR3 extends over 14 amino acids. This CDR3 reads CASSPGQAGMPIYF. The CDR3 DNA reads as TGTGCCAGCTCACCAGGACAGGCCGGAATGCCCATATATTTT.

This clone was seen only once. The chain recombines TRBV11-1 with TRBJ2-1; D not resolved. CDR3 length equals 15 residues. The germline V gene encodes CDR1 SGHAT and CDR2 FQDESV (reference sequence). Trimming shortened V by 1 base and J by 0 bases, and 7 bases separated the two germline ends. CDR3 region: CASSLGHDSYNEQFF. In nucleotides, the CDR3 is TGTGCCAGCAGCTTAGGGCACGACTCCTACAATGAGCAGTTCTTC.

This clone was seen a handful of times. The chain employs TRBV6-1 and TRBJ1-5, with 10 nucleotides matching TRBD1. This CDR3 comprises 16 residues. Germline values: CDR1 MNHNS, CDR2 SASEGT. V lost 3 bases to trimming and J lost 3 bases; unmatched junction nucleotides: 5. CDR3 loop: CASSDPGQGTNQPQHF. CDR3 DNA: TGTGCCAGCAGTGACCCGGGACAGGGGACCAATCAGCCCCAGCATTTT.

This clone was observed once. J is TRBJ2-5 and V is TRBV15; 9 bases match TRBD2. The V segment lost 5 bases and the J segment 5 bases; nucleotides outside the gene matches: 12. The CDR3 has 16 residues. Germline lookup yields CDR1 LNHNV and CDR2 YYDKDF (reference sequence). CDR3 protein: CATSLYSGGKGETQYF. Written as DNA, the CDR3 is TGTGCCACCAGCCTTTATAGCGGGGGTAAGGGGGAGACCCAGTACTTC.

V gene TRBV25-1 combines with J gene TRBJ2-5; D is ambiguous. V lost 5 bases, J lost 2 bases, and 9 bases lay in between. The CDR3 is 13 amino acids. Per germline, CDR1 MGHDK and CDR2 SYGVNS. CDR3 sequence (DNA): TGTGCCAGCAGTCGAGGCGGACAAGAGACCCAGTACTTC. Its translation: CASSRGGQETQYF.

The V and J genes are TRBV10-3 and TRBJ1-1, with D unresolved. The CDR3 has 15 residues. The V gene lost 1 base and the J gene lost 3 bases, with 12 bases spanning the gap. CDR1 is ENHRY, CDR2 SYGVKD, per germline. The CDR3 sequence is CAISEYGLGDTEAFF. DNA of the CDR3: TGTGCCATCAGTGAGTACGGCCTCGGGGACACTGAAGCTTTCTTT.

This sequence joins TRBV7-2 and TRBJ1-3, with D tentatively TRBD1 (5 bases). The CDR3 sequence is 15 residues long. The V end lost 3 bases, the J end lost 3 bases, and 12 bases lay between the germline ends. Germline V gene sequence: CDR1 SGHTA, CDR2 FQGNSA. The CDR3 sequence is CASSLPQGVGNTIYF. In nucleotides, the CDR3 is TGTGCCAGCAGCTTGCCCCAGGGTGTTGGAAACACCATATATTTT.

The genes are TRBV5-1 and TRBJ1-2; 10 bases match TRBD1. The CDR3 runs 16 residues. After removal of 0 bases from V and 6 bases from J, the junction contained 8 bases not matched to a gene. Germline lookup yields CDR1 SGHRS and CDR2 YFSETQ. CDR3 nucleotides: TGCGCCAGCAGCTTGGACGCCCAGGGACAGGGGAATGGCTACACCTTC. Protein: CASSLDAQGQGNGYTF.

The genes are TRBV5-1 and TRBJ2-2, with D possibly TRBD2 on 6 matching bases. Germline V gene lookup returns CDR1 SGHRS and CDR2 YFSETQ. The ends were cut back, 0 bases at V and 1 base at J, with 10 bases in the middle. This CDR3 is built from 16 residues. The CDR3 is CASSLAPSENTGELFF. The CDR3 DNA follows: TGCGCCAGCAGCTTGGCGCCTAGCGAGAACACCGGGGAGCTGTTTTTT.

The rearrangement uses TRBV4-1 and TRBJ2-1; 7 nucleotides line up with TRBD2. The CDR3 has 15 amino acids. Germline lookup yields CDR1 MGHRA and CDR2 YSYEKL. Germline trimming cut 4 bases from V and 3 bases from J; bases unmatched to any gene: 6. CDR3 sequence reads: CASSPTGTNYNEQFF. In nucleotides, the CDR3 is TGCGCCAGCAGCCCAACCGGGACTAACTACAATGAGCAGTTCTTC.

The J gene is TRBJ1-3, the V gene TRBV5-8; tentatively, D is TRBD1 (5 bases). V was pared by 4 bases and J by 2 bases, with 13 bases between. Germline V gene sequence: CDR1 SGHTS, CDR2 YDEGEE. This CDR3 spans 15 amino acids. The CDR3 loop reads CASSPRGIAGNTIYF. CDR3 nucleotides: TGTGCCAGCAGCCCGCGGGGGATCGCTGGAAACACCATATATTTT.

The chain carries TRBV4-1 and TRBJ1-2; perhaps TRBD1 as D (5 bases). Trimming removed 1 base at V and 2 bases at J, with 11 bases between. Germline loops: CDR1 MGHRA, CDR2 YSYEKL. The CDR3 is made up of 15 amino acids. The chain's CDR3 is CASSQAPGLNYGYTF. The CDR3 DNA follows: TGCGCCAGCAGCCAAGCCCCGGGACTGAACTATGGCTACACCTTC.

This clone turned up a few times. CDR3 loop: CASSQDHGVYGYTF. DNA for the CDR3: TGCGCCAGCAGCCAAGATCACGGGGTCTATGGCTACACCTTC. The chain links TRBV4-1 to TRBJ1-2, with unresolved D. CDR3 length equals 14 residues. V was clipped by 0 bases and J by 4 bases, with 9 bases between them. Germline loops: CDR1 MGHRA, CDR2 YSYEKL.

V and J are TRBV18 and TRBJ2-5; D possibly corresponds to TRBD2 (5 bases). The CDR3 runs 12 residues. Trimming stripped 3 bases from V and 3 bases from J, with 5 bases between. Per the germline V gene, CDR1 is KGHSH and CDR2 is LQKENI. CDR3 residues: CASSPREETQYF. The CDR3 DNA reads as TGTGCCAGCTCACCGCGGGAAGAGACCCAGTACTTC. Full variable domain (rest looked up from reference TRBV18 and TRBJ2-5): NAGVMQNPRHLVRRRGQEARLRCSPMKGHSHVYWYRQLPEEGLKFMVYLQKENIIDESGMPKERFSAEFPKEGPSILRIQQVVRGDSAAYFCASSPREETQYFGPGTRLLVL.

This clone was detected a few times. The chain combines TRBV6-1 with TRBJ1-1; 7 bases are a match to TRBD1. This CDR3 region has 14 residues. Germline V gives CDR1 MNHNS, CDR2 SASEGT. After removal of 1 base from V and 7 bases from J, the junction contained 6 bases not matched to a gene. The CDR3 sequence: CASSEVRGQSEAFF. CDR3 sequence (DNA): TGTGCCAGCAGTGAAGTCAGGGGACAGAGTGAAGCTTTCTTT.

The chain uses TRBV6-4 and TRBJ1-1; 7 bases fit TRBD1. The CDR3 has 15 residues. Germline lookup yields CDR1 MRHNA and CDR2 SNTAGT. V was pared by 6 bases and J by 3 bases, with 10 bases of the junction left unmatched. The CDR3 protein is CASRLPTGRDTEAFF. CDR3 DNA sequence: TGTGCCAGCAGACTTCCGACAGGGCGGGACACTGAAGCTTTCTTT.

The chain couples TRBV29-1 to TRBJ1-1; D remains ambiguous. Germline V CDR1 and CDR2: SQVTM, ANQGSEA. V was trimmed by 6 bases and J by 4 bases, leaving 12 bases between them. The CDR3 sequence is 12 residues long. This chain's CDR3 is CSVGFGGTEAFF. CDR3 in DNA: TGCAGCGTCGGCTTTGGAGGCACTGAAGCTTTCTTT.

In its sample, this clone was seen once. The chain joins TRBV7-2 to TRBJ2-2, with TRBD2 identical over 10 bases. V shed 4 bases and J 7 bases; nucleotides not matched to a gene: 12. The CDR3 contains 17 residues. The germline CDR1 and CDR2 sequences are SGHTA and FQGNSA. CDR3 coding DNA: TGTGCCAGCAGCTCTTCTCTACTAGCGGGGAAGAACGGGGAGCTGTTTTTT. It encodes CASSSSLLAGKNGELFF.

The chain is built from TRBV7-9 and TRBJ2-5, with a weak D call TRBD1 (5 bases). Germline assignment: CDR1 SEHNR and CDR2 FQNEAQ (reference sequence). V gave up 4 bases and J gave up 3 bases, with 9 bases separating them. The CDR3 extends over 13 amino acids. The CDR3 reads CASSSLGEETQYF. The CDR3 coding sequence is TGTGCCAGCAGCTCGTTAGGGGAAGAGACCCAGTACTTC.

In the case of this clone: This specimen includes other DNA sequences encoding the same CDR3. CDR3 sequence (DNA): TGTGCCAGCAGCGGACAGGGGGCTTTGGGGGGCTACACCTTC. Encoded protein: CASSGQGALGGYTF. V usage is TRBV5-4 and J usage is TRBJ1-2, with 11 bases lining up with TRBD1. The V gene end was trimmed by 4 bases and the J gene end by 8 bases; junction bases not matched to a gene: 7. The germline CDR1 and CDR2 sequences are SGHNT and YYREEE (reference sequence). The CDR3 extends over 14 amino acids.

This chain links TRBV4-1 with TRBJ2-1, with D possibly TRBD2 on 7 matching bases. The V end was cut by 2 bases, the J end by 10 bases, with 18 bases between. CDR1 is MGHRA and CDR2 is YSYEKL in the germline V gene. The CDR3 contains 15 residues. As DNA, the CDR3 is TGCGCCAGCAGCCAAACGGGGGGCCCCTACGGGGAGCAGTTCTTC. The encoded protein is CASSQTGGPYGEQFF.